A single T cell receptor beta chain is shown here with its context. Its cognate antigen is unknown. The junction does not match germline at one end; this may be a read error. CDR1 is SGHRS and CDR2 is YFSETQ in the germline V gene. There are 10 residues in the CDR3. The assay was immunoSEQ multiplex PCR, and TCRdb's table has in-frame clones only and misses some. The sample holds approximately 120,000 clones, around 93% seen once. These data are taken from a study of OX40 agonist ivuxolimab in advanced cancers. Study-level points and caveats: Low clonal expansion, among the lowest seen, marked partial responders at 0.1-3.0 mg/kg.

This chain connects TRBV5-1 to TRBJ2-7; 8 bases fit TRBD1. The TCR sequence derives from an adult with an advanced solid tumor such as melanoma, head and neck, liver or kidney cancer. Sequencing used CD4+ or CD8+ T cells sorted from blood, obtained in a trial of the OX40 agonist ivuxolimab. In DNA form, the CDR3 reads TGCGCCAGCAGTTCATGGACAGGGACTTTC. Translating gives CASSSWTGTF.